What follows are 26 T cell receptor beta chains derived from one specimen sequenced in a study of technical replicates of blood from several donors. Libraries were prepared by immunoSEQ multiplex PCR; TCRdb keeps only in-frame clonotypes and omits some of them. The sample records around 80,000 clones, around 94% being singletons. What was sequenced was T cells isolated from PBMCs. The receptors shown here come from a human donor in good health.

This chain joins TRBV6-1 and TRBJ2-7, with 7 nucleotides matching TRBD2. V lost 2 bases to trimming and J lost 3 bases; unmatched junction nucleotides: 4. The CDR3 is 14 residues long. Germline V CDR1 and CDR2: MNHNS, SASEGT. This CDR3 reads CASSEWRELYEQYF. DNA of the CDR3: TGTGCCAGCAGTGAATGGCGGGAGCTCTACGAGCAGTACTTC.

This clone has just a few counts. The V and J genes are TRBV5-1 and TRBJ2-7, with 10 bases aligning to TRBD1. J was trimmed by 6 bases and V by 4 bases; bases with no gene match: 13. Germline CDR1 is SGHRS and CDR2 is YFSETQ. The CDR3 is made up of 16 amino acids. For the CDR3, the DNA is TGCGCCAGCAGCGGGGGGGACAGGGGCTTGGTTGTCGAGCAGTACTTC. Translation: CASSGGDRGLVVEQYF.

The rearrangement uses TRBV7-2 and TRBJ2-3, with 11 bases fitting TRBD2. J gave up 1 base and V 2 bases, and 8 bases lay outside the gene matches. The germline CDR1 and CDR2 sequences are SGHTA and FQGNSA. CDR3 size: 18 residues. CDR3 sequence reads: CASSLIAGGLRGTDTQYF. Here the CDR3 DNA reads TGTGCCAGCAGCTTAATAGCGGGAGGGCTGAGGGGCACAGATACGCAGTATTTT. The variable domain in full, completed from reference TRBV7-2 and TRBJ2-3, reads GAGVSQSPSNKVTEKGKDVELRCDPISGHTALYWYRQSLGQGLEFLIYFQGNSAPDKSGLPSDRFSAERTGGSVSTLTIQRTQQEDSAVYLCASSLIAGGLRGTDTQYFGPGTRLTVL.

The chain recombines TRBV7-6 with TRBJ1-1; 8 bases agree with TRBD1. The length of the CDR3 is 14 residues. Trimming removed 5 bases from V and 1 base from J; junction bases left unmatched: 3. The germline V gene has CDR1 SGHVS and CDR2 FNYEAQ. The CDR3 DNA reads TGTGCCAGCAGCCCTGGACAGGGGAACACTGAAGCTTTCTTT. It encodes CASSPGQGNTEAFF.

The V gene is TRBV2, the J gene TRBJ2-3; 16 bases map to TRBD2. Germline CDR1 SNHLY, CDR2 FYNNEI. Germline trimming cut 6 bases from V and 1 base from J; bases unmatched to any gene: 13. This CDR3 is built from 20 residues. CDR3 DNA: TGTGCCAGCAGAGGGGGGCCGGGACTAGCGGGAGGGGAGGGCACAGATACGCAGTATTTT. Protein sequence: CASRGGPGLAGGEGTDTQYF. Using reference TRBV2 and TRBJ2-3 for the parts outside the CDR3, the full variable domain is EPEVTQTPSHQVTQMGQEVILRCVPISNHLYFYWYRQILGQKVEFLVSFYNNEISEKSEIFDDQFSVERPDGSNFTLKIRSTKLEDSAMYFCASRGGPGLAGGEGTDTQYFGPGTRLTVL.

The gene calls are TRBV29-1 and TRBJ2-5, with TRBD1 matching 8 bases. The CDR3 is 15 residues long. Trimming at V came to 1 base and at J to 2 bases, leaving 6 bases not matched to a gene. From germline, CDR1 is SQVTM and CDR2 ANQGSEA. The CDR3 sequence: CSVEVSGTGQETQYF. CDR3 DNA: TGCAGCGTTGAAGTTTCCGGGACAGGACAAGAGACCCAGTACTTC.

This chain links TRBV6-4 with TRBJ2-1; 10 positions match TRBD1. The V gene end was trimmed by 4 bases and the J gene end by 0 bases; junction bases not matched to a gene: 6. Germline CDR1 MRHNA, CDR2 SNTAGT. The length of the CDR3 is 17 residues. Here the CDR3 DNA reads TGTGCCAGCAGTGTTACGGGACAGGGGAGCTCCTACAATGAGCAGTTCTTC. Protein product: CASSVTGQGSSYNEQFF.

Written as DNA, the CDR3 is TGTGCCAGCAGCCGGGGCGGGACAGCCCAAGAGACCCAGTACTTC. This sequence encodes CASSRGGTAQETQYF. The J gene is TRBJ2-5, the V gene TRBV11-2, with a possible D match to TRBD1 (7 bases). From germline, CDR1 is SGHAT and CDR2 FQNNGV. This CDR3 is built from 15 residues. V lost 5 bases, J lost 1 base, and 14 bases lay in between.

The chain joins TRBV5-4 to TRBJ1-1; D is unresolved. The germline V and J ends were trimmed by 3 bases and 5 bases, with 14 bases remaining between them. The CDR3 is made up of 14 amino acids. From germline, CDR1 is SGHNT and CDR2 YYREEE (reference sequence). This chain's CDR3 is CASSSPRGWTEAFF. CDR3 sequence (DNA): TGTGCCAGCAGCTCCCCTCGAGGTTGGACTGAAGCTTTCTTT.

V gene TRBV30 combines with J gene TRBJ2-3, with 8 bases identical to TRBD2. The V segment lost 2 bases and the J segment 2 bases; nucleotides outside the gene matches: 3. The CDR3 contains 14 residues. CDR1 and CDR2 from the germline V gene are GTSNPN and SVGIG (reference sequence). Here the CDR3 reads CAWSSGSVTDTQYF. The CDR3 DNA reads TGTGCCTGGAGTAGCGGGAGTGTCACAGATACGCAGTATTTT.

The chain links TRBV29-1 to TRBJ2-7, with 12 nucleotides matching TRBD2. Trimming cost V 6 bases and J 4 bases; bases outside gene matches: 4. This CDR3 has 13 residues. The germline V gene has CDR1 SQVTM and CDR2 ANQGSEA. Here the CDR3 reads CSVRTSGVYEQYF. As DNA, the CDR3 is TGCAGCGTAAGGACTAGCGGGGTATACGAGCAGTACTTC.

The chain couples TRBV30 to TRBJ2-3; D not certain. The ends were cut back, 2 bases at V and 2 bases at J, with 8 bases in the middle. The CDR3 spans 13 residues. Germline V gene data show CDR1 as GTSNPN and CDR2 as SVGIG (reference sequence). The CDR3, as DNA: TGTGCCTGGAGTTCCTATGACACAGATACGCAGTATTTT. Protein sequence: CAWSSYDTDTQYF.

There are a few counts of this clone. The chain carries TRBV7-2 and TRBJ1-5; D perhaps matches TRBD1 (5 bases). Germline V CDR1 and CDR2: SGHTA, FQGNSA. Deletions cut 3 bases from V and 4 bases from J, with 7 bases between. This CDR3 is built from 13 residues. The chain's CDR3 is CASSFPGNQPQHF. In nucleotides, the CDR3 is TGTGCCAGCAGCTTCCCAGGGAATCAGCCCCAGCATTTT.

J is TRBJ1-2 and V is TRBV5-6; TRBD1 matches 8 bases. There are 18 residues in the CDR3. Germline values: CDR1 SGHDT, CDR2 YYEEEE. Trimming at V came to 0 bases and at J to 2 bases, leaving 12 bases not matched to a gene. CDR3 protein: CASSLDFGYRGENYGYTF. In DNA, the CDR3 is TGTGCCAGCAGCTTGGACTTTGGTTACAGGGGGGAAAACTATGGCTACACCTTC. The full variable domain, its missing parts supplied by reference TRBV5-6 and TRBJ1-2, is DAGVTQSPTHLIKTRGQQVTLRCSPKSGHDTVSWYQQALGQGPQFIFQYYEEEERQRGNFPDRFSGHQFPNYSSELNVNALLLGDSALYLCASSLDFGYRGENYGYTFGSGTRLTVV.

The CDR3 is CASSQETGERAQHF. The CDR3, as DNA: TGCGCCAGCAGCCAAGAAACCGGGGAGAGGGCCCAGCATTTT. This chain connects TRBV4-3 to TRBJ1-5; no reliable D call. This CDR3 has 14 residues. Deletions cut 0 bases from V and 11 bases from J, with 14 bases between. The germline V gene encodes CDR1 LGHNA and CDR2 YSLEER.

The chain couples TRBV5-1 to TRBJ2-5; D call uncertain. The CDR3 spans 15 residues. V was cut by 3 bases and J by 1 base, with 13 bases left in between. Germline CDR1 SGHRS, CDR2 YFSETQ. The CDR3 DNA follows: TGCGCCAGCAGCTATGGATCGACGGGCCAAGAGACCCAGTACTTC. Encoded protein: CASSYGSTGQETQYF.

As DNA, the CDR3 is TGTGCCAGCCTAAACTCTCACTCTGGGGCCAACGTCCTGACTTTC. Translated, it gives CASLNSHSGANVLTF. The chain employs TRBV6-5 and TRBJ2-6; no clear D gene. Germline V lookup: CDR1 MNHEY, CDR2 SVGAGI. V lost 8 bases and J lost 0, with 11 bases in between. CDR3 length: 15 amino acids.

This clone has a single count. This rearrangement joins TRBV7-2 to TRBJ1-5; tentatively, D is TRBD1 (6 bases). The CDR3 is 16 amino acids. Trimming shortened V by 1 base and J by 0 bases, and 10 bases separated the two germline ends. The germline V gene has CDR1 SGHTA and CDR2 FQGNSA. CDR3 amino acids: CASSLVGGASNQPQHF. The DNA of the CDR3 is TGTGCCAGCAGCTTAGTTGGGGGGGCTAGCAATCAGCCCCAGCATTTT.

The chain's CDR3 is CASSLERDSFGSGNTIYF. CDR3 bases: TGTGCCAGCAGCTTGGAACGGGACAGTTTTGGCTCTGGAAACACCATATATTTT. V is TRBV5-8 and J is TRBJ1-3, with 7 bases identical to TRBD1. CDR3 length: 18 amino acids. Germline values: CDR1 SGHTS, CDR2 YDEGEE. V shed 0 bases and J 0 bases; nucleotides not matched to a gene: 9. The complete variable domain, with remaining parts taken from reference TRBV5-8 and TRBJ1-3, reads EAGVTQSPTHLIKTRGQQATLRCSPISGHTSVYWYQQALGLGLQFLLWYDEGEERNRGNFPPRFSGRQFPNYSSELNVNALELEDSALYLCASSLERDSFGSGNTIYFGEGSWLTVV.

V usage is TRBV25-1 and J usage is TRBJ2-3; 9 bases align to TRBD2. CDR3 length equals 16 residues. CDR1 is MGHDK and CDR2 is SYGVNS in the germline V gene. The V and J ends lost 4 bases and 3 bases, in that order; junction bases with no gene match: 8. CDR3 coding DNA: TGTGCCAGCAGTGGTAGCGGGAGCTTAGGGACAGATACGCAGTATTTT. Protein sequence: CASSGSGSLGTDTQYF.

The chain uses TRBV15 and TRBJ1-5; D might be TRBD1 (6 bases). Germline V CDR1 and CDR2: LNHNV, YYDKDF (reference sequence). V lost 8 bases to trimming and J lost 7 bases, with 15 bases between them. CDR3 length: 13 residues. CDR3 DNA: TGTGCCACCCGGGGACACCCTAGGCAGCCCCAGCATTTT. Encoded protein: CATRGHPRQPQHF. Full variable domain (missing parts from reference TRBV15 and TRBJ1-5): DAMVIQNPRYQVTQFGKPVTLSCSQTLNHNVMYWYQQKSSQAPKLLFHYYDKDFNNEADTPDNFQSRRPNTSFCFLDIRSPGLGDTAMYLCATRGHPRQPQHFGDGTRLSIL.

The gene calls are TRBV7-9 and TRBJ1-1, with D possibly TRBD1 on 6 matching bases. In germline, CDR1 is SEHNR, CDR2 FQNEAQ (reference sequence). V was trimmed by 6 bases and J by 5 bases, leaving 10 bases between them. The CDR3 consists of 12 residues. The CDR3 reads CASSYRETEAFF. CDR3 DNA sequence: TGTGCCAGCAGTTACAGGGAAACTGAAGCTTTCTTT.

CDR3 sequence: CASSPLRQAEAFF. Written as DNA, the CDR3 is TGTGCCAGCAGCCCCCTCAGGCAGGCTGAAGCTTTCTTT. The chain couples TRBV7-9 to TRBJ1-1; D remains ambiguous. The ends were cut back, 5 bases at V and 6 bases at J, with 13 bases in the middle. This CDR3 has 13 amino acids. Germline lookup yields CDR1 SEHNR and CDR2 FQNEAQ (reference sequence).

The chain links TRBV5-4 to TRBJ1-1; D is ambiguous. Germline V CDR1 and CDR2: SGHNT, YYREEE (reference sequence). The CDR3 runs to 14 residues. Trimming pared 4 bases from V and 0 bases from J, leaving 10 bases between. The CDR3 sequence is CASSTQTMNTEAFF. CDR3 DNA: TGTGCCAGCAGCACACAGACGATGAACACTGAAGCTTTCTTT. Supplemented by reference TRBV5-4 and TRBJ1-1, the full variable domain reads ETGVTQSPTHLIKTRGQQVTLRCSSQSGHNTVSWYQQALGQGPQFIFQYYREEENGRGNFPPRFSGLQFPNYSSELNVNALELDDSALYLCASSTQTMNTEAFFGQGTRLTVV.

The chain uses TRBV5-1 and TRBJ2-7, with 7 bases fitting TRBD1. V lost 4 bases to trimming and J lost 0 bases; unmatched junction nucleotides: 10. From germline, CDR1 is SGHRS and CDR2 YFSETQ. The CDR3 spans 16 residues. The CDR3 region is CASSDRLDRLSYEQYF. The DNA for the CDR3 is TGCGCCAGCAGCGATAGACTGGACAGGCTCTCCTACGAGCAGTACTTC.

The chain joins TRBV19 to TRBJ2-7, with TRBD1 matching over 9 bases. Losses at the gene ends were 4 bases for V and 7 bases for J; bases not matched to a gene: 8. The germline V gene encodes CDR1 LNHDA and CDR2 SQIVND (reference sequence). The CDR3 has 14 amino acids. The CDR3 DNA reads TGTGCCAGTAGTACAACCCCGGGACAGGGTGAGCAGTACTTC. It encodes CASSTTPGQGEQYF.